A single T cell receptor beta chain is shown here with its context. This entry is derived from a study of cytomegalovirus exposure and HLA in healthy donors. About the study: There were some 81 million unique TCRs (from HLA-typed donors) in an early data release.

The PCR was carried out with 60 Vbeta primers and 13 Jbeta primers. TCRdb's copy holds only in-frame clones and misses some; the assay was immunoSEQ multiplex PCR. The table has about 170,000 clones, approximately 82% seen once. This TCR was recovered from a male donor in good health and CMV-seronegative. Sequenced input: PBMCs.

CDR3 coding DNA: TGTGCCAGCAGCTTAGGACAGGAAGCTTTCTTT. Protein product: CASSLGQEAFF. The chain is built from TRBV7-6 and TRBJ1-1; D is possibly TRBD1 (5 bases). This CDR3 is built from 11 residues. Per the germline V gene, CDR1 is SGHVS and CDR2 is FNYEAQ. Trimming shortened V by 1 base and J by 8 bases, and 5 bases separated the two germline ends.